This T cell receptor (beta chain) was found in a study of T cell changes during pregnancy in multiple sclerosis. In this sample, this clone turned up once. Sequenced by immunoSEQ multiplex PCR; TCRdb stores in-frame clones only, minus some. In the table there are some 100,000 clones, around nine tenths of which are singletons. This CDR3 is built from 18 residues. Germline CDR1 is MRHNA and CDR2 is SNTAGT. The V gene end was trimmed by 6 bases and the J gene end by 0 bases; junction bases not matched to a gene: 13. This sequence joins TRBV6-4 and TRBJ1-5; 8 bases agree with TRBD1. The receptor was derived from a female donor with multiple sclerosis, enrolled in a pregnancy study. Sequenced material: peripheral blood, taken in the second trimester of pregnancy. CDR3 nucleotides: TGTGCCAGCAGGAGGACAGGGCTCGACCTTTATAGCAATCAGCCCCAGCATTTT. This gives the protein CASRRTGLDLYSNQPQHF.